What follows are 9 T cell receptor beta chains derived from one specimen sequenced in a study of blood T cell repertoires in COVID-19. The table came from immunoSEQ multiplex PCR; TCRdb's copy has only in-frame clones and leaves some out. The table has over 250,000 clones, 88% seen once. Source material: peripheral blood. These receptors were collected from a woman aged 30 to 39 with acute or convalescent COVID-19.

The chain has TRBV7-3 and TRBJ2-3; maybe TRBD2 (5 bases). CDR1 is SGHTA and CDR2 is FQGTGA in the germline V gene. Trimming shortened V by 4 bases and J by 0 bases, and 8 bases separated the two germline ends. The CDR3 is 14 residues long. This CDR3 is CASSSGMSTDTQYF. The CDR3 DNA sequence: TGTGCCAGCAGCTCCGGGATGAGCACAGATACGCAGTATTTT.

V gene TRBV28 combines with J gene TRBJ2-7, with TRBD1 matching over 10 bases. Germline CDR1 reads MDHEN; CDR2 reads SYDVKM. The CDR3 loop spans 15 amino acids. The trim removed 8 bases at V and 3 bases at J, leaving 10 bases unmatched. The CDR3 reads CASRHGTGEFYEQYF. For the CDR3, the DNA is TGTGCCAGCCGCCACGGGACAGGGGAATTCTACGAGCAGTACTTC.

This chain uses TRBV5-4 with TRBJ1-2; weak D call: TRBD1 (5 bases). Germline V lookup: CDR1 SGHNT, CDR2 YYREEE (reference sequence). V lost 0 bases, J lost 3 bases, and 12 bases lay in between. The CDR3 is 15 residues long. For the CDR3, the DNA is TGTGCCAGCAGCTTGGAGGGCAGGGCGGACTATGGCTACACCTTC. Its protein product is CASSLEGRADYGYTF.

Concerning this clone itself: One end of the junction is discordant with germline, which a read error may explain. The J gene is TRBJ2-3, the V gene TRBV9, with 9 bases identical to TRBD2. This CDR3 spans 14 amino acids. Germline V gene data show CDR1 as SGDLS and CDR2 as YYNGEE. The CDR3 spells CASSPGTSRDTQYF. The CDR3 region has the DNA TGTGCCAGCAGCCCAGGGACTAGCAGAGATACGCAGTATTTT.

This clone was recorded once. CDR3 sequence reads: CASSYSVVEGELFF. Written as DNA, the CDR3 is TGTGCCAGCAGTTACTCGGTCGTAGAAGGGGAGCTGTTTTTT. The rearrangement uses TRBV6-5 and TRBJ2-2; D is unclear. V gave up 0 bases and J gave up 8 bases, with 10 bases separating them. The CDR3 sequence is 14 residues long. The germline V gene encodes CDR1 MNHEY and CDR2 SVGAGI.

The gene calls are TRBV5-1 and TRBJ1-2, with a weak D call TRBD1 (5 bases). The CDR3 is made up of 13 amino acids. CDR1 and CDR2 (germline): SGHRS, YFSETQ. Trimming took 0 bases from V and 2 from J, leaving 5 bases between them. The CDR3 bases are TGCGCCAGCAGCTTGGCAGGGAACTATGGCTACACCTTC. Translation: CASSLAGNYGYTF. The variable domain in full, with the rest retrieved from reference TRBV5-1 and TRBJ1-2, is KAGVTQTPRYLIKTRGQQVTLSCSPISGHRSVSWYQQTPGQGLQFLFEYFSETQRNKGNFPGRFSGRQFSNSRSEMNVSTLELGDSALYLCASSLAGNYGYTFGSGTRLTVV.

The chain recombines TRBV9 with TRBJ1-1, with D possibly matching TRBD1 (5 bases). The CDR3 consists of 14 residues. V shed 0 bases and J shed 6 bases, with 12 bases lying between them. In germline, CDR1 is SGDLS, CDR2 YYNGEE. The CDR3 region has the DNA TGTGCCAGCAGCGTAGCAGACAGTCGGGCTGAAGCTTTCTTT. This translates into CASSVADSRAEAFF.

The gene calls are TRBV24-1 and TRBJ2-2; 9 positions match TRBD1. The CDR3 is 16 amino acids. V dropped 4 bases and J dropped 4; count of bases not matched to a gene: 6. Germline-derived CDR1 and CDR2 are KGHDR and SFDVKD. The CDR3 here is CATSDSGQGGTGELFF. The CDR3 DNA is TGTGCCACCAGTGACTCGGGACAGGGCGGCACCGGGGAGCTGTTTTTT.

Written as DNA, the CDR3 is TGTGCCTGGAGCCCCTCAGTTTACGAGCAGTACTTC. Translated: CAWSPSVYEQYF. This chain links TRBV30 with TRBJ2-7; D is ambiguous. This CDR3 comprises 12 residues. Trimming took off 3 bases at V and 4 bases at J, with 10 bases between the two ends. CDR1 is GTSNPN and CDR2 is SVGIG in the germline V gene (reference sequence).